Sequencing of this T cell receptor beta chain was carried out in a study of Ad26.COV2.S vaccination and SARS-CoV-2 variants. Study background: Ad26.COV2.S, an intramuscular injection, was given once or twice 56 days apart. Study results and caveats: Vaccine and placebo recipients had comparable breadth of non-spike TCRs. The TCR breadth and depth analyses may have produced an underestimate of total T cell responses.

Here immunoSEQ multiplex PCR was the method, and the copy in TCRdb shows in-frame clones only, minus some. The data hold some 370,000 clones, with roughly 80% observed a single time. As for this clone: Its matching antigen is unknown.

Treatment indicated: roughly 19 received Ad26.COV2.S at low or high dose, single or two shots; about 5 received placebo; per-sample allocation not given. It was on day 63 after the first vaccine or placebo injection that samples were taken. This Boston cohort included adults aged 18-55 years. Trimming stripped 7 bases from V and 4 bases from J, with 16 bases between. CDR1 and CDR2 from the germline V gene are MNHEY and SVGAGI. This CDR3 is 14 amino acids long. This clonotype originated in a person aged 18-65 years who received the Ad26.COV2.S COVID-19 vaccine or a placebo. The rearrangement links TRBV6-5 to TRBJ1-2; the D gene is possibly TRBD1 (5 bases). Sequenced here: peripheral blood, sampled in a trial of Ad26.COV2.S vaccine versus placebo. The CDR3 bases are TGTGCCAGCACCCCTCGGGGGGAGTTCTATGGCTACACCTTC. Amino acid sequence: CASTPRGEFYGYTF.